The clone carrying this TCR beta chain has ten or more counts. These data come from a study of T cells in Graves' hyperthyroidism and ophthalmopathy. Thyroid ultrasound, orbital computed tomography, clinical symptoms, and serum thyroxine and TRAb underpinned diagnoses. With 4 bases clipped from V and 9 bases from J, the junction kept 11 bases outside the gene matches. Germline V gene lookup returns CDR1 LGHDT and CDR2 YNNKEL (reference sequence). This CDR3 is 15 amino acids long. TCR beta CDR3 sequences were amplified from RNA transcripts. Primed by the HTBI set, a first-round RT-PCR was run on the TCR CDR3. A single record per CDR3 protein comes from TCRdb applying MiXCR to the multiplex PCR reads. This table has about 600,000 distinct CDR3 sequences, about 14% appearing once.

The sequenced material came from blood. The sequence came from a woman aged 45 to 65 with Graves' ophthalmopathy. This chain uses TRBV3-1 with TRBJ2-1; the match to TRBD2 covers 8 bases. The CDR3 nucleotides are TGTGCCAGCAGCCCCGGGGGGGGGTCCGGCGGTGAGCAGTTCTTC. This gives the protein CASSPGGGSGGEQFF.